This T cell receptor (beta chain) was observed in a study of blood T cell repertoires in COVID-19. The CDR3 loop spans 14 amino acids. The V gene lost 4 bases and the J gene lost 0 bases, with 7 bases spanning the gap. Germline V gene sequence: CDR1 WSHSY, CDR2 SAAADI. The method was immunoSEQ multiplex PCR; TCRdb's version includes in-frame clones alone and lacks a portion of them. The sample records 70,000 or so clones, 79% being singletons. The chain has TRBV10-2 and TRBJ1-5, with D tentatively TRBD1 (5 bases). The receptor was isolated from a human donor in a cohort sampled during active COVID-19. What was sequenced was peripheral blood. The CDR3 sequence is CASSAGNSNQPQHF. CDR3 nucleotide sequence: TGCGCCAGCAGTGCAGGGAATAGCAATCAGCCCCAGCATTTT.